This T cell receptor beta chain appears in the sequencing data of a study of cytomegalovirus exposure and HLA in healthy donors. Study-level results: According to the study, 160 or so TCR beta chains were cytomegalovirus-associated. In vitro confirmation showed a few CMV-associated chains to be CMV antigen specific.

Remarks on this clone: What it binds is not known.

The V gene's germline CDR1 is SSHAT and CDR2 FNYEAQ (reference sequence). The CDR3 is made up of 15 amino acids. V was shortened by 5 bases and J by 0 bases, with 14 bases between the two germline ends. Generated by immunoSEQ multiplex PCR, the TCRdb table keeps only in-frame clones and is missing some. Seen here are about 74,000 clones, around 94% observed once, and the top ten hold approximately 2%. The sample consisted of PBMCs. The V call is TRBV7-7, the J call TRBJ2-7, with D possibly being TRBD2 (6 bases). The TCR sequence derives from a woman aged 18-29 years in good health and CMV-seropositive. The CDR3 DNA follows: TGTGCCAGCAGCCGCGCGGCCGGGAGCTCCTACGAGCAGTACTTC. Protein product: CASSRAAGSSYEQYF.